A selection of T cell receptor beta chains follows, all from one sample in a study of CD8 T cells in Susac syndrome. TCRdb passed the immunoSEQ multiplex PCR reads through MiXCR, listing each CDR3 protein once. Here the sample spans approximately 68,000 distinct CDR3 sequences, just under 95% being singletons. The sequenced sample consisted of CD8+ T cells from PBMCs. Source of these receptors: a human donor with multiple sclerosis. Each CDR3 is given with its conserved first and last residue. Fields, in order: D gene, J gene, clone size, V gene, CDR3 protein, CDR3 DNA. D genes are given only for firm matches. Rows give clone size only sometimes, using once, few, many, or a class for an expanded clone.

-,TRBJ1-1,-,TRBV11-2,CASSLVAESLNTEAFF,TGTGCCAGCAGCTTAGTGGCAGAATCCTTGAACACTGAAGCTTTCTTT
-,TRBJ1-6,-,TRBV7-9,CASSFQGGNSPLHF,TGTGCCAGCAGTTTCCAGGGTGGTAATTCACCCCTCCACTTT
-,TRBJ1-5,-,TRBV6-2/TRBV6-3,CASSYTGIQPQHF,TGTGCCAGCAGTTATACCGGGATACAGCCCCAGCATTTT
TRBD1,TRBJ2-7,-,TRBV14,CASSLQGAHEQYF,TGTGCCAGCAGCTTACAGGGGGCCCACGAGCAGTACTTC
TRBD1,TRBJ2-1,once,TRBV9,CASSASGTGRNEQFF,TGTGCCAGCAGCGCCTCCGGGACAGGGAGGAATGAGCAGTTCTTC
-,TRBJ2-1,-,TRBV6-5,CASTKENEQFF,TGTGCCAGCACCAAGGAGAATGAGCAGTTCTTC
-,TRBJ2-7,-,TRBV7-9,CASSSTNGEQYF,TGTGCCAGCAGCTCCACGAATGGCGAGCAGTACTTC
-,TRBJ1-1,-,TRBV3-1,CASSELNTEAFF,TGTGCCAGCAGCGAACTGAACACTGAAGCTTTCTTT
TRBD2,TRBJ2-1,-,TRBV9,CASSVSGSTPGPYNEQFF,TGTGCCAGCAGCGTTAGCGGGAGCACTCCAGGCCCCTACAATGAGCAGTTCTTC
-,TRBJ2-3,few,TRBV4-3,CASSLQGTSTDTQYF,TGCGCCAGCAGCCTCCAGGGTACTAGCACAGATACGCAGTATTTT
-,TRBJ1-5,-,TRBV4-1,CASSQEKQSNQPQHF,TGCGCCAGCAGCCAAGAGAAACAGTCCAATCAGCCCCAGCATTTT
TRBD2,TRBJ2-3,-,TRBV12-3/TRBV12-4,CASTRLAGAHTQYF,TGTGCCAGCACCAGACTAGCGGGAGCACATACGCAGTATTTT
-,TRBJ1-5,-,TRBV6-1,CASTWYQNQPQHF,TGTGCCAGCACCTGGTATCAGAATCAGCCCCAGCATTTT
TRBD1,TRBJ2-7,once,TRBV7-8,CASSEDRTAYEQYF,TGTGCCAGCAGCGAGGACAGGACCGCCTACGAGCAGTACTTC
TRBD2,TRBJ2-3,few,TRBV9,CASSPRTSGGGTDTQYF,TGTGCCAGCAGCCCGCGGACTAGCGGGGGGGGCACAGATACGCAGTATTTT
TRBD1,TRBJ2-1,once,TRBV13,CASSRTGDISYNEQFF,TGTGCCAGCAGCCGGACAGGGGACATCTCCTACAATGAGCAGTTCTTC
-,TRBJ2-5,-,TRBV6-2/TRBV6-3,CASSFPGQEYF,TGTGCCAGCAGTTTCCCGGGACAAGAGTACTTC
TRBD1,TRBJ1-1,-,TRBV29-1,CSVDYGQGAGEAFF,TGCAGCGTTGATTATGGGCAGGGGGCAGGTGAAGCTTTCTTT
-,TRBJ2-2,-,TRBV30,CAWSVDSRFDGELFF,TGTGCCTGGAGTGTAGACAGCCGTTTTGACGGGGAGCTGTTTTTT
-,TRBJ2-2,-,TRBV10-3,CAISESSGHLTGELFF,TGTGCCATCAGTGAGTCTAGCGGACACCTCACCGGGGAGCTGTTTTTT
-,TRBJ2-7,-,TRBV7-9,CASRDGSPREQYF,TGTGCCAGCAGGGACGGAAGCCCACGCGAGCAGTACTTC
TRBD2,TRBJ2-1,-,TRBV30,CAWSVGAGGTSEQFF,TGTGCCTGGAGTGTGGGAGCGGGAGGGACGAGTGAGCAGTTCTTC
TRBD1,TRBJ2-7,-,TRBV30,CAWSEGTEINEQYF,TGTGCCTGGAGCGAAGGGACAGAAATAAACGAGCAGTACTTC
-,TRBJ1-1,-,TRBV12-3/TRBV12-4,CASSPTGGLEAFF,TGTGCCAGCAGTCCCACGGGGGGACTAGAAGCTTTCTTT
TRBD1,TRBJ2-4,-,TRBV11-2,CASSLGAGTGYYIQYF,TGTGCCAGCAGCTTGGGAGCCGGGACAGGGTACTACATTCAGTACTTC
-,TRBJ1-2,-,TRBV6-5,CASRDRGPNYGYTF,TGTGCCAGCAGGGATAGGGGCCCAAACTATGGCTACACCTTC
-,TRBJ1-5,-,TRBV12-3/TRBV12-4,CASSLHREGQPQHF,TGTGCCAGCAGTTTGCACAGGGAGGGCCAGCCCCAGCATTTT